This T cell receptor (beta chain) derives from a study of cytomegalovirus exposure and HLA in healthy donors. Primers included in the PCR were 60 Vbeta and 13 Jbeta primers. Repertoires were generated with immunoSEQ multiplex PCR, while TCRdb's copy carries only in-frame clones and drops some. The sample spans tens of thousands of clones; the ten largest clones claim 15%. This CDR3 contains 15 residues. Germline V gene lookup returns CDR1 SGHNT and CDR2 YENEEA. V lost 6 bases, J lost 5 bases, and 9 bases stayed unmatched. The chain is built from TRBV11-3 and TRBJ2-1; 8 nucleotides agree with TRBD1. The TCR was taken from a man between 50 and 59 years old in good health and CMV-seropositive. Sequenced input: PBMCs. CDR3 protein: CASRAEGQGNNEQFF. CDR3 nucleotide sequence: TGTGCCAGCAGAGCCGAAGGACAGGGAAACAATGAGCAGTTCTTC.